This section outlines one TCR beta chain sequence together with its context. Antigen: not known. TCRdb used MiXCR to reprocess the RT-PCR reads, holding one entry per CDR3 protein. The sample comprises about 800,000 distinct CDR3 sequences, 21% of which are singletons, and roughly 10% rests with the top ten. The data belong to a study of response to subunit inactivated influenza vaccine. Study-level results: Each seasonal influenza vaccination recruits few new T cells, the authors suggested.

The material was PBMCs from blood, obtained less than 6 days after vaccination. This clonotype was sampled from a man between 50 and 59 years old who received an inactivated influenza vaccine.

CDR3 bases: TGTGCCAGCACCTTATTGGGCTACGAGCAGTACTTC. Its protein is CASTLLGYEQYF. This chain uses TRBV21-1 with TRBJ2-7. TRBV21-1 is shown as a pseudogene. The CDR3 length is 12 residues.